The sequence of this T cell receptor beta chain was determined in a study of blood T cell repertoires in COVID-19. Study-wide context: Donors in the United States, Italy and Spain gave samples during acute or convalescent COVID-19. Sources were T cells, B-cell-depleted T cells, or PBMCs; the material itself was cDNA or gDNA.

Of note for this clone: The sample carries other DNA sequences with the same CDR3.

CDR1 is LGHDT and CDR2 is YNNKEL in the germline V gene (reference sequence). The CDR3 spans 12 residues. The V end lost 7 bases, the J end lost 1 base, and 7 bases lay between the germline ends. Authors' methods: Reference gene primer amplification gave nucleated cell count estimates. Only in-frame clones appear in the TCRdb table, and some are missing; sequencing was by immunoSEQ multiplex PCR. V and J calls and clone size follow that table, whereas D and trimming were derived from the DNA. This table has about 120,000 clones, around 87% appearing once. Sequences were obtained from peripheral blood. The source is a woman aged 70 to 79 with acute or convalescent COVID-19. The rearrangement links TRBV3-1 (or the pseudogene TRBV3-2) to TRBJ1-1; weak D call: TRBD1 (5 bases). CDR3 residues: CASTRANTEAFF. The CDR3 DNA reads TGTGCCAGCACCAGGGCGAACACTGAAGCTTTCTTT.